The 24 T cell receptor beta chains presented below share a single source sample, sequenced in a study of vaccination and CD4 T cells after COVID-19. At the Johns Hopkins FTIC core, DNA taken from cultured CD4+ T cells was sequenced by way of the Oncomine TCR Beta short-read assay. TCRdb processed the PCR reads anew with MiXCR; each CDR3 protein has one entry. This sample has 15,000 or so distinct CDR3 sequences, with 45% to 65% found just once. These receptors are not linked to any known antigen. Time point meaning: late sampling 161 to 241 days after vaccination in a few convalescent patients. Stated treatment: roughly nine-day PBMC culture with coronavirus spike peptide pools or control peptides (ViraFEST assay). This material consisted of CD4+ T cells from blood, cultured in vitro, taken about 7 months after SARS-CoV-2 vaccination. The source of these receptors is a human donor who had recovered from COVID-19.

The genes are TRBV2 and TRBJ1-6; D gene ambiguous. Between the trimmed V and J ends, which lost 6 bases and 1 base, there was a span of 13 bases. CDR3 length equals 16 residues. In germline, CDR1 is SNHLY, CDR2 FYNNEI. CDR3 coding DNA: TGTGCCAGCAGCGGCCCCCCGGGATCCTATAATTCACCCCTCCACTTT. Encoded protein: CASSGPPGSYNSPLHF.

The chain has TRBV6-4 and TRBJ1-1, with TRBD1 matching 8 bases. This CDR3 has 15 amino acids. Per germline, CDR1 MRHNA and CDR2 SNTAGT. V was clipped by 0 bases and J by 3 bases; unmatched bases: 3. In DNA form, the CDR3 reads TGTGCCAGCAGTGACTCATCAGGGGGCTACACTGAAGCTTTCTTT. This sequence encodes CASSDSSGGYTEAFF.

The rearrangement joins TRBV20-1 to TRBJ2-3; TRBD1 aligns across 9 bases. Losses at the gene ends were 0 bases for V and 5 bases for J; bases not matched to a gene: 6. Germline CDR1 is DFQATT and CDR2 is SNEGSKA (reference sequence). This CDR3 contains 15 residues. CDR3 protein: CSAREGTGIEDTQYF. The CDR3 DNA reads as TGCAGTGCTAGAGAAGGGACAGGGATTGAAGATACGCAGTATTTT.

This clonotype is a singleton in its sample. The rearrangement joins TRBV4-2 to TRBJ2-2; D is ambiguous. V lost 0 bases and J lost 5, with 10 bases in between. Germline V gene data show CDR1 as LGHNA and CDR2 as YNFKEQ. This CDR3 is 15 amino acids long. CDR3 loop: CASSQDPLFTGELFF. The CDR3 region has the DNA TGTGCCAGCAGCCAAGATCCCCTATTTACCGGGGAGCTGTTTTTT.

This clonotype was detected only a few times. The chain is built from TRBV7-9 and TRBJ1-1; 7 positions agree with TRBD1. V trimming: 3 bases; J trimming: 1 base; junction bases outside the gene matches: 14. The CDR3 length is 18 residues. CDR1 is SEHNR, CDR2 FQNEAQ, per germline (reference sequence). CDR3 loop: CASSFPLAGGLGNTEAFF. In nucleotides, the CDR3 is TGTGCCAGCAGCTTCCCCCTGGCAGGGGGGTTGGGGAACACTGAAGCTTTCTTT.

This clonotype has more than one count but fewer than ten. The DNA for the CDR3 is TGTGCCAGCAGCTTATTTGGGGCATACTATGGCTACACCTTC. Its protein product is CASSLFGAYYGYTF. This chain links TRBV7-9 with TRBJ1-2, with a possible D match to TRBD1 (5 bases). The germline V and J ends were trimmed by 2 bases and 3 bases, with 10 bases remaining between them. Germline V gene lookup returns CDR1 SEHNR and CDR2 FQNEAQ (reference sequence). This CDR3 has 14 residues.

This chain links TRBV6-1 with TRBJ1-2; D gene unclear. Looked up from germline, CDR1 is MNHNS and CDR2 is SASEGT. This CDR3 is built from 13 residues. Deletions cut 1 base from V and 6 bases from J, with 9 bases between. The CDR3 region is CASSEGARDGYTF. CDR3 sequence (DNA): TGTGCCAGCAGTGAAGGGGCACGGGATGGCTACACCTTC.

The chain couples TRBV7-2 to TRBJ2-5; 9 nucleotides agree with TRBD2. CDR1 and CDR2 from the germline V gene are SGHTA and FQGNSA. J gave up 7 bases and V 5 bases, and 8 bases lay outside the gene matches. The CDR3 totals 14 residues. CDR3 protein: CASSRSGGLGTQYF. The CDR3, as DNA: TGTGCCAGCAGCCGTAGCGGGGGCCTCGGGACCCAGTACTTC.

Only one count was recorded for this clonotype. The J gene is TRBJ2-2, the V gene TRBV7-8; D may correspond to TRBD1 or TRBD2 (5 bases each). Germline V CDR1 and CDR2: SGHVS, FQNEAQ. The CDR3 contains 14 residues. V was shortened by 2 bases and J by 6 bases, with 10 bases between the two germline ends. Here the CDR3 reads CASSLNRGAGELFF. CDR3 bases: TGTGCCAGCAGCTTAAACCGGGGCGCCGGGGAGCTGTTTTTT.

The V and J genes are TRBV7-2 and TRBJ2-1; D not resolved. CDR1 SGHTA and CDR2 FQGNSA come from the germline V gene. V lost 2 bases, J lost 6 bases, and 11 bases lay in between. This CDR3 spans 14 amino acids. The CDR3 DNA follows: TGTGCCAGCAGCTTATTAAGTACTCCCAATGAGCAGTTCTTC. This codes for CASSLLSTPNEQFF. The complete variable domain, with remaining parts taken from reference TRBV7-2 and TRBJ2-1, reads GAGVSQSPSNKVTEKGKDVELRCDPISGHTALYWYRQSLGQGLEFLIYFQGNSAPDKSGLPSDRFSAERTGGSVSTLTIQRTQQEDSAVYLCASSLLSTPNEQFFGPGTRLTVL.

The chain employs TRBV10-3 and TRBJ2-7; D perhaps matches TRBD2 (6 bases). Trimming pared 0 bases from V and 3 bases from J, leaving 12 bases between. This CDR3 spans 15 amino acids. The V gene's germline CDR1 is ENHRY and CDR2 SYGVKD. The CDR3 protein is CAISESGGKGYEQYF. The CDR3 DNA follows: TGTGCCATCAGTGAGTCTGGAGGGAAGGGCTACGAGCAGTACTTC.

This clonotype qualifies as medium-sized. This sequence joins TRBV28 and TRBJ1-2; D call uncertain. Germline CDR1 reads MDHEN; CDR2 reads SYDVKM. The CDR3 runs 13 residues. The V end was cut by 8 bases, the J end by 6 bases, with 16 bases between. The CDR3, as DNA: TGTGCCAGCTTTCCATCCGGTCTTGATGGCTACACCTTC. Amino acid sequence: CASFPSGLDGYTF.

CDR3 in amino acids: CASSYSGQAGEPQHF. The CDR3 DNA reads TGTGCCAGCAGTTACTCTGGACAGGCCGGGGAGCCCCAGCATTTT. The gene calls are TRBV6-2 or TRBV6-3 and TRBJ1-5; 7 bases align to TRBD1. CDR3 length: 15 amino acids. The germline V gene encodes CDR1 MNHEY and CDR2 SVGEGT. V trimming: 0 bases; J trimming: 8 bases; junction bases outside the gene matches: 7.

In its sample, this clonotype was seen a few times. The chain recombines TRBV20-1 with TRBJ2-3, with 9 bases aligning to TRBD2. V lost 0 bases, J lost 4 bases, and 5 bases stayed unmatched. CDR3 length: 15 residues. Germline CDR1 DFQATT, CDR2 SNEGSKA (reference sequence). This chain's CDR3 is CSARDYGGRADTQYF. The CDR3 region has the DNA TGCAGTGCTAGAGATTACGGCGGGAGGGCAGATACGCAGTATTTT.

This rearrangement joins TRBV5-4 to TRBJ1-1; a weak D match, TRBD1 (5 bases). Trimming left V 5 bases short and J 7 bases short, with 12 bases between. The CDR3 has 12 amino acids. Germline values: CDR1 SGHNT, CDR2 YYREEE (reference sequence). The CDR3 protein is CASSSRDGEAFF. In DNA, the CDR3 is TGTGCCAGCAGTTCCCGGGACGGTGAAGCTTTCTTT.

The V gene is TRBV5-4, the J gene TRBJ2-5; the match to TRBD2 covers 9 bases. CDR1 is SGHNT, CDR2 YYREEE, per germline (reference sequence). The CDR3 consists of 15 residues. With V trimmed by 0 bases and J by 5 bases, 5 bases remained unmatched. CDR3 amino acids: CASSLALAGEETQYF. The CDR3 nucleotides are TGTGCCAGCAGCTTGGCCTTAGCGGGAGAGGAGACCCAGTACTTC.

The chain is built from TRBV20-1 and TRBJ2-3; D is possibly TRBD2 (5 bases). V lost 2 bases, J lost 5 bases, and 11 bases lay in between. The length of the CDR3 is 13 residues. Germline loops: CDR1 DFQATT, CDR2 SNEGSKA (reference sequence). The CDR3 sequence: CSARLAARDTQYF. CDR3 nucleotide sequence: TGCAGTGCTAGACTAGCTGCGAGAGATACGCAGTATTTT.

The rearrangement links TRBV28 to TRBJ2-1; 12 bases line up with TRBD2. The CDR3 runs 17 residues. Losses at the gene ends were 5 bases for V and 6 bases for J; bases not matched to a gene: 11. CDR1 is MDHEN, CDR2 SYDVKM, per germline. The CDR3 reads CASSRTSGTGFSNEQFF. The CDR3 coding sequence is TGTGCCAGCAGTCGGACTAGCGGGACGGGGTTTTCCAATGAGCAGTTCTTC.

J is TRBJ2-3 and V is TRBV20-1; 14 nucleotides align to TRBD2. Per the germline V gene, CDR1 is DFQATT and CDR2 is SNEGSKA (reference sequence). With 6 bases clipped from V and 7 bases from J, the junction kept 12 bases outside the gene matches. This CDR3 contains 16 residues. The CDR3 spells CSARLAGGPQDYTQYF. The DNA of the CDR3 is TGCAGTGCGCGACTAGCGGGAGGGCCTCAGGACTATACGCAGTATTTT.

The sample holds a few counts of this clonotype. The rearrangement uses TRBV24-1 and TRBJ2-6; D unresolved. The ends were cut back, 3 bases at V and 4 bases at J, with 6 bases in the middle. This CDR3 is 14 amino acids long. The germline CDR1 and CDR2 sequences are KGHDR and SFDVKD. For the CDR3, the DNA is TGTGCCACCAGTGATCCGCCCGGGGCCAACGTCCTGACTTTC. Translated: CATSDPPGANVLTF.

The CDR3: CASSYSTGSGTQYF. The CDR3 DNA reads as TGTGCCAGCAGTTACTCGACAGGGTCGGGGACCCAGTACTTC. The V gene is TRBV6-5, the J gene TRBJ2-5, with TRBD1 identical over 7 bases. The CDR3 extends over 14 amino acids. After removal of 0 bases from V and 7 bases from J, the junction contained 5 bases not matched to a gene. Germline lookup yields CDR1 MNHEY and CDR2 SVGAGI.

This clonotype has a single count. This chain uses TRBV24-1 with TRBJ2-1, with TRBD2 identical over 8 bases. Germline V CDR1 and CDR2: KGHDR, SFDVKD. The V and J ends lost 4 bases and 9 bases, in that order; junction bases with no gene match: 16. This CDR3 spans 17 amino acids. CDR3 DNA sequence: TGTGCCACCAGTGACTACACCCGGGGACTAGTGAGTGCTGAGCAGTTCTTC. Its translation is CATSDYTRGLVSAEQFF.

The rearrangement joins TRBV11-3 to TRBJ1-1; no clear D gene. CDR1 is SGHNT and CDR2 is YENEEA in the germline V gene. Trimming cost V 0 bases and J 6 bases, with 14 bases left between them. This CDR3 has 15 residues. CDR3 sequence reads: CASSLDANQVPEAFF. The CDR3 nucleotides read TGTGCCAGCAGCTTAGATGCCAACCAAGTCCCTGAAGCTTTCTTT. The full variable domain, rest sourced from reference TRBV11-3 and TRBJ1-1, is EAGVVQSPRYKIIEKKQPVAFWCNPISGHNTLYWYLQNLGQGPELLIRYENEEAVDDSQLPKDRFSAERLKGVDSTLKIQPAELGDSAVYLCASSLDANQVPEAFFGQGTRLTVV.

This clonotype was seen a few times. The chain combines TRBV20-1 with TRBJ1-2; D call uncertain. The CDR3 consists of 11 residues. V was clipped by 4 bases and J by 8 bases, with 11 bases between them. The germline V gene encodes CDR1 DFQATT and CDR2 SNEGSKA (reference sequence). The DNA for the CDR3 is TGCAGTGCTATTTGGAGGGAAGGCTACACCTTC. Amino acid sequence: CSAIWREGYTF.